Below, 11 T cell receptor beta chains from the same sample are listed, as sequenced in a study of early T cells in non-severe SARS-CoV-2 infection. MiXCR was run by TCRdb on the 5' RACE reads, yielding one entry per CDR3 protein. This table has 75,000 to 90,000 distinct CDR3 sequences, 10% appearing once. Sample: whole blood, taken at baseline. The receptors were gathered from an adult who was a healthcare worker with PCR-confirmed SARS-CoV-2 infection or an uninfected control (not recorded which).

This clonotype showed up many times. The chain joins TRBV6-1 to TRBJ1-1; TRBD1 might be the D (6 bases). Per the germline V gene, CDR1 is MNHNS and CDR2 is SASEGT. V lost 8 bases and J lost 4, with 8 bases in between. The CDR3 is made up of 11 amino acids. As DNA, the CDR3 is TGTGCCAGCCTGGACAGCACTGAAGCTTTCTTT. This gives the protein CASLDSTEAFF.

This clonotype has a count of ten or more. V usage is TRBV5-8 and J usage is TRBJ2-7; no definite D call. This CDR3 spans 11 amino acids. The V gene lost 0 bases and the J gene lost 3 bases, with 1 base spanning the gap. Germline V CDR1 and CDR2: SGHTS, YDEGEE. Written as DNA, the CDR3 is TGTGCCAGCAGCTTGGACTACGAGCAGTACTTC. This translates into CASSLDYEQYF.

This chain joins TRBV2 and TRBJ1-4, with D tentatively TRBD1 (6 bases). CDR1 is SNHLY, CDR2 FYNNEI, per germline. This CDR3 contains 15 residues. V lost 2 bases and J lost 5, with 12 bases in between. Here the CDR3 reads CASSEQGFPNEKLFF. CDR3 in DNA: TGTGCCAGCAGTGAACAGGGGTTTCCCAATGAAAAACTGTTTTTT. The variable domain in full, completed from reference TRBV2 and TRBJ1-4, reads EPEVTQTPSHQVTQMGQEVILRCVPISNHLYFYWYRQILGQKVEFLVSFYNNEISEKSEIFDDQFSVERPDGSNFTLKIRSTKLEDSAMYFCASSEQGFPNEKLFFGSGTQLSVL.

In its sample, this clonotype was seen a few times. The rearrangement uses TRBV20-1 and TRBJ1-4, with D maybe TRBD1 (5 bases). CDR1 is DFQATT and CDR2 is SNEGSKA in the germline V gene (reference sequence). The germline V and J ends were trimmed by 3 bases and 8 bases, with 10 bases remaining between them. CDR3 length: 12 residues. CDR3 residues: CSARGQAEKLFF. Here the CDR3 DNA reads TGCAGTGCTAGGGGGCAGGCAGAAAAACTGTTTTTT.

V gene TRBV7-3 combines with J gene TRBJ2-2; 8 positions match TRBD1. The CDR3 extends over 16 amino acids. Losses at the gene ends were 2 bases for V and 1 base for J; bases not matched to a gene: 3. The germline gives CDR1 SGHTA, CDR2 FQGTGA. The CDR3 protein is CASSLLGTGNTGELFF. As DNA, the CDR3 is TGTGCCAGCAGCTTATTAGGGACAGGGAACACCGGGGAGCTGTTTTTT.

The genes are TRBV9 and TRBJ2-5; 9 nucleotides match TRBD1. The length of the CDR3 is 15 residues. V was pared by 0 bases and J by 10 bases, with 10 bases of the junction left unmatched. Germline V gene data show CDR1 as SGDLS and CDR2 as YYNGEE. The CDR3 here is CASSVEGQGHTGQYF. The CDR3 DNA is TGTGCCAGCAGCGTAGAGGGACAGGGTCACACAGGCCAGTACTTC.

This clonotype was counted ten times or more. This sequence joins TRBV27 and TRBJ2-5; D perhaps matches TRBD2 (5 bases). Germline loops: CDR1 MNHEY, CDR2 SMNVEV (reference sequence). This CDR3 has 16 amino acids. Trimming pared 4 bases from V and 2 bases from J, leaving 17 bases between. The CDR3 region is CASSYHPSGNQETQYF. The CDR3 bases are TGTGCCAGCAGTTACCACCCGTCGGGGAATCAAGAGACCCAGTACTTC.

The chain joins TRBV6-1 to TRBJ1-5; 8 bases map to TRBD1. This CDR3 comprises 16 residues. Germline V gene data show CDR1 as MNHNS and CDR2 as SASEGT. Trimming cost V 2 bases and J 4 bases; bases outside gene matches: 7. The CDR3 loop is CASSEQGAMSNQPQHF. As DNA, the CDR3 is TGTGCCAGCAGTGAACAGGGGGCGATGTCTAATCAGCCCCAGCATTTT.

This clonotype was found many times. CDR3 sequence: CASSPAWRYNEQFF. The DNA of the CDR3 is TGTGCCAGCAGCCCCGCCTGGCGATACAATGAGCAGTTCTTC. V and J are TRBV7-2 and TRBJ2-1; the D is unclear. The CDR3 sequence is 14 residues long. Germline V gene data show CDR1 as SGHTA and CDR2 as FQGNSA. Trimming stripped 5 bases from V and 4 bases from J, with 12 bases between.

The rearrangement links TRBV18 to TRBJ2-1, with D uncertain. V was clipped by 3 bases and J by 0 bases, with 9 bases between them. This CDR3 is 15 amino acids long. Per the germline V gene, CDR1 is KGHSH and CDR2 is LQKENI. CDR3 protein: CASSPSQVSYNEQFF. The CDR3, as DNA: TGTGCCAGCTCACCGTCCCAGGTCTCCTACAATGAGCAGTTCTTC. The complete variable domain, with remaining parts taken from reference TRBV18 and TRBJ2-1, reads NAGVMQNPRHLVRRRGQEARLRCSPMKGHSHVYWYRQLPEEGLKFMVYLQKENIIDESGMPKERFSAEFPKEGPSILRIQQVVRGDSAAYFCASSPSQVSYNEQFFGPGTRLTVL.

This clonotype was counted between two and nine times. The V and J genes are TRBV28 and TRBJ2-1; no clear D gene. This CDR3 is 13 amino acids long. V shed 1 base and J shed 7 bases, with 8 bases lying between them. The germline V gene encodes CDR1 MDHEN and CDR2 SYDVKM. The CDR3 is CASSLSEPNEQFF. The CDR3 DNA sequence: TGTGCCAGCAGTTTATCAGAGCCGAATGAGCAGTTCTTC.